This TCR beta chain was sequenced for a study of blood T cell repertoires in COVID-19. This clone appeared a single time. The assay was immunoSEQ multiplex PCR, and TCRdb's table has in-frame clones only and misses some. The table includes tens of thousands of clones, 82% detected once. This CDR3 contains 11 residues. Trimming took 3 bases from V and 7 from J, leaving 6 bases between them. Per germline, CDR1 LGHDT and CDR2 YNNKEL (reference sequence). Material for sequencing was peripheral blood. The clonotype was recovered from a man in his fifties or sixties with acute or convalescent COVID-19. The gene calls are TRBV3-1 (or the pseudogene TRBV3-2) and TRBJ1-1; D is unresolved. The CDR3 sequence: CASSQRYEAFF. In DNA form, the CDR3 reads TGTGCCAGCAGCCAGCGATATGAAGCTTTCTTT.